Presented here are 16 T cell receptor beta chains from one specimen sequenced in a study of breast tumors, draining lymph nodes, adjacent tissues. TCRdb ran MiXCR on the multiplex PCR reads and lists one entry per CDR3 protein. The sample holds under 80,000 distinct CDR3 sequences, 40% to 45% seen once. Source material: breast tumor tissue. Receptors were obtained from a female donor with breast cancer. Some clones in this sample may be carry-over from other donors' samples.

This clonotype was seen repeatedly, ten times or more. The chain carries TRBV18 and TRBJ1-3; no clear D gene. CDR3 length equals 15 residues. V lost 1 base, J lost 0 bases, and 7 bases lay in between. CDR1 and CDR2 from the germline V gene are KGHSH and LQKENI. CDR3 bases: TGTGCCAGCTCACCACTGGCACTCTCTGGAAACACCATATATTTT. Translating it yields CASSPLALSGNTIYF.

Points on this clonotype: A much larger clone sits a single nucleotide away, making a read error possible. The chain couples TRBV6-5 to TRBJ1-3; tentatively, D is TRBD1 (6 bases). The CDR3 sequence is 19 residues long. CDR1 is MNHEY, CDR2 SVGAGI, per germline. As DNA, the CDR3 is TGTGCCAGCAGTTACCTTTCCCCTCCATGGGGGGCTAGGGGAAACACCATACATTTT. It yields the protein CASSYLSPPWGARGNTIHF.

This clonotype has a count of ten or more. The chain recombines TRBV11-2 with TRBJ2-2; D uncertain. The V end was cut by 5 bases, the J end by 1 base, with 8 bases between. The CDR3 runs 14 residues. From germline, CDR1 is SGHAT and CDR2 FQNNGV. The CDR3: CASSPDVNTGELFF. As DNA, the CDR3 is TGTGCCAGCAGCCCGGATGTGAACACCGGGGAGCTGTTTTTT.

At least ten counts were recorded for this clonotype. This sequence joins TRBV6-5 and TRBJ2-1; D may be TRBD1 (6 bases). V lost 6 bases, J lost 4 bases, and 16 bases lay in between. This CDR3 contains 15 residues. CDR1 MNHEY and CDR2 SVGAGI come from the germline V gene. CDR3 sequence reads: CASSLAQGLYNEQFF. In DNA form, the CDR3 reads TGTGCCAGCAGCTTGGCACAGGGCCTTTACAATGAGCAGTTCTTC.

This rearrangement joins TRBV5-1 to TRBJ1-2, with no clear D. Trimming removed 5 bases at V and 4 bases at J, with 12 bases between. The CDR3 has 13 residues. CDR1 is SGHRS, CDR2 YFSETQ, per germline. As DNA, the CDR3 is TGCGCCAGCAGAACCGGGCCTATCTATGGCTACACCTTC. Its translation: CASRTGPIYGYTF.

This clonotype was seen ten or more times. The J gene is TRBJ2-2, the V gene TRBV13; a weak D match, TRBD2 (6 bases). CDR1 and CDR2 (germline): PRHDT, FYEKMQ (reference sequence). V was cut by 4 bases and J by 1 base, with 13 bases left in between. The CDR3 runs to 16 residues. CDR3 protein: CASSSLEGKNTGELFF. In nucleotides, the CDR3 is TGTGCCAGCAGCTCTCTGGAGGGGAAGAACACCGGGGAGCTGTTTTTT.

Only a few counts were recorded for this clonotype. A much larger clone sits a single nucleotide away, making a read error possible. The V and J genes are TRBV28 and TRBJ2-7; tentative D call: TRBD1 (6 bases). V lost 5 bases and J 7 bases, leaving 18 bases between the germline ends. This CDR3 has 14 amino acids. Germline CDR1 and CDR2: MDHEN and SYDVKM. The DNA of the CDR3 is TGTGCCAGCAGTCGACCGCCCGGACAGTGGGAGCAGTACTTC. Its protein is CASSRPPGQWEQYF.

The chain employs TRBV5-1 and TRBJ2-2; D is perhaps TRBD1 (5 bases). The CDR3 is 14 amino acids. V dropped 0 bases and J dropped 7 bases, with 10 bases sitting between them. CDR1 and CDR2 (germline): SGHRS, YFSETQ. The CDR3 DNA sequence: TGCGCCAGCAGCTTGGATAGGGGAATCGGGGAGCTGTTTTTT. Encoded protein: CASSLDRGIGELFF.

The rearrangement uses TRBV5-1 and TRBJ2-2; TRBD1 or TRBD2 may be the D gene (5 bases each). From germline, CDR1 is SGHRS and CDR2 YFSETQ. The CDR3 is made up of 16 amino acids. V shed 3 bases and J shed 8 bases, with 20 bases lying between them. Written as DNA, the CDR3 is TGCGCCAGCAGCTCACCAGGGACGAAAATTCTAGGGGAGCTGTTTTTT. This gives the protein CASSSPGTKILGELFF.

This chain joins TRBV20-1 and TRBJ1-6, with no clear D. This CDR3 has 13 amino acids. Germline V gives CDR1 DFQATT, CDR2 SNEGSKA (reference sequence). V was shortened by 8 bases and J by 3 bases, with 11 bases between the two germline ends. This CDR3 is CSQSSIYNSPLHF. The CDR3 coding sequence is TGCAGTCAATCTAGTATCTATAATTCACCCCTCCACTTT.

This clonotype was seen ten or more times. The J gene is TRBJ1-3, the V gene TRBV18; a possible D gene is TRBD1 (5 bases). This CDR3 has 16 amino acids. Trimming shortened V by 0 bases and J by 4 bases, and 13 bases separated the two germline ends. Germline lookup yields CDR1 KGHSH and CDR2 LQKENI. Here the CDR3 reads CASSPPGLGVGNTIYF. CDR3 in DNA: TGTGCCAGCTCACCACCGGGATTAGGGGTCGGAAACACCATATATTTT.

The chain links TRBV20-1 to TRBJ1-1, with D possibly TRBD1 on 6 matching bases. The V and J ends lost 6 bases and 9 bases respectively, with 35 bases between them. Germline CDR1 reads DFQATT; CDR2 reads SNEGSKA (reference sequence). The CDR3 covers 18 residues. The CDR3 sequence is CSALRAFDTQGIGTKAFF. The CDR3 DNA sequence: TGCAGTGCCCTTCGAGCGTTCGATACGCAGGGGATAGGGACTAAAGCTTTCTTT.

Note on this clonotype: Just one base apart from a much larger clone, this may be a read error. V usage is TRBV7-9 and J usage is TRBJ1-1; the D is unclear. CDR3 length: 13 residues. Looked up from germline, CDR1 is SEHNR and CDR2 is FQNEAQ (reference sequence). This CDR3 is CSSSPQKDTEAFF. The CDR3 DNA follows: TGTTCCAGCAGCCCTCAAAAGGACACTGAAGCTTTCTTT.

The table lists this clonotype with a count of one. V and J are TRBV29-1 and TRBJ1-2; 7 positions agree with TRBD1. The CDR3 runs 14 residues. Germline V lookup: CDR1 SQVTM, CDR2 ANQGSEA. V shed 8 bases and J 2 bases; nucleotides not matched to a gene: 11. This CDR3 is CSSQSGTANYGYTF. The DNA of the CDR3 is TGCAGCTCGCAATCCGGGACAGCAAACTATGGCTACACCTTC.

The CDR3 bases are TGCAGTGCTAGATTACCGGGACTAGCGGGAAAGACCCAGTACTTC. It translates to CSARLPGLAGKTQYF. The chain uses TRBV20-1 and TRBJ2-5; 13 bases agree with TRBD2. Unmatched junction bases numbered 6, after V lost 2 bases and J lost 6 bases. The CDR3 runs to 15 residues. In germline, CDR1 is DFQATT, CDR2 SNEGSKA (reference sequence).

This clonotype was recorded at least ten times. The V call is TRBV12-3 or TRBV12-4, the J call TRBJ1-3; perhaps TRBD1 as D (6 bases). CDR3 size: 13 residues. V lost 6 bases to trimming and J lost 5 bases, with 11 bases between them. CDR3 coding DNA: TGTGCCAGCAGACCCGGGGACAGAAACACCATATATTTT. As protein: CASRPGDRNTIYF.